The TCR beta chain under discussion was sequenced for a study of beta chain features in type 1 diabetes. Reverse transcribing all isolated RNA meant expressed TCRB transcripts were sequenced. Generated by immunoSEQ multiplex PCR, the TCRdb table keeps only in-frame clones and is missing some. The table shows about 240,000 clones, with 14% occurring only once. Study observations and caveats: The study found moderately but significantly shorter TCRB CDR3s in all four CD4+ subsets of Type 1 diabetes patients.

Markers CD45RO/CCR7/CD25/CD127/CD95/CD27 served to sort CD4+ naive, central memory, regulatory and stem cell-like memory cells. A note on this clone: Its specificity is not known.

The junction had 15 bases not matched to a gene; V was cut back by 2 bases and J by 2 bases. This CDR3 has 18 residues. Germline assignment: CDR1 GTSNPN and CDR2 SVGIG (reference sequence). The chain uses TRBV30 and TRBJ1-5; 7 nucleotides match TRBD1. This TCR came from a man between 25 and 39 years old with type 1 diabetes. The sequenced material came from naive CD4+ T cells from blood. The CDR3 is CAWSPGQFFGIGNQPQHF. The CDR3 DNA reads as TGTGCCTGGAGTCCGGGACAGTTTTTTGGGATAGGCAATCAGCCCCAGCATTTT.